The text below deals with one T cell receptor (beta chain). The data were obtained in a study of blood T cell repertoires in COVID-19. Produced via immunoSEQ multiplex PCR; TCRdb's table is partial and in-frame only. The sample includes about 240,000 clones, roughly 89% of them seen just once. Germline-derived CDR1 and CDR2 are SGHTA and FQGNSA. Trimming left V 5 bases short and J 2 bases short, with 13 bases between. The CDR3 spans 15 residues. The chain has TRBV7-2 and TRBJ1-3; tentatively, D is TRBD1 (5 bases). This clonotype was obtained from a woman younger than 45 with acute COVID-19. The sequenced material came from PBMCs or T cells enriched from blood (not recorded which). CDR3 loop: CASSSAWGAGNTIYF. CDR3 in DNA: TGTGCCAGCAGCAGTGCTTGGGGGGCTGGAAACACCATATATTTT.